The T cell receptor (beta chain) described here comes from a study of blood T cell repertoires in COVID-19. Turning to the study itself: COVID-19 samples from acute and convalescent phases originated in the United States, Italy and Spain. Nucleic acid was either cDNA or gDNA, and it came from T cells, B-cell-depleted T cells, or PBMCs.

In the study's own analysis: Reference gene primer amplification yielded estimated nucleated cell counts. Assay: immunoSEQ multiplex PCR; the TCRdb copy retains only in-frame clones and omits some. D and trimming were read from the DNA, whereas the V and J calls and clone size are those reported in that table. Of 160,000 or so clones listed, about nine tenths are singletons. V lost 6 bases to trimming and J lost 5 bases; unmatched junction nucleotides: 6. The CDR3 extends over 13 amino acids. The J gene is TRBJ1-1, the V gene TRBV12-3 or TRBV12-4; TRBD1 matches at 7 bases. The specimen was peripheral blood. The TCR sequence derives from a man aged 55 to 70 with active or convalescent COVID-19. The CDR3 bases are TGTGCCAGCAGGGGCGAGACAGGGACTGAAGCTTTCTTT. Its protein product is CASRGETGTEAFF.